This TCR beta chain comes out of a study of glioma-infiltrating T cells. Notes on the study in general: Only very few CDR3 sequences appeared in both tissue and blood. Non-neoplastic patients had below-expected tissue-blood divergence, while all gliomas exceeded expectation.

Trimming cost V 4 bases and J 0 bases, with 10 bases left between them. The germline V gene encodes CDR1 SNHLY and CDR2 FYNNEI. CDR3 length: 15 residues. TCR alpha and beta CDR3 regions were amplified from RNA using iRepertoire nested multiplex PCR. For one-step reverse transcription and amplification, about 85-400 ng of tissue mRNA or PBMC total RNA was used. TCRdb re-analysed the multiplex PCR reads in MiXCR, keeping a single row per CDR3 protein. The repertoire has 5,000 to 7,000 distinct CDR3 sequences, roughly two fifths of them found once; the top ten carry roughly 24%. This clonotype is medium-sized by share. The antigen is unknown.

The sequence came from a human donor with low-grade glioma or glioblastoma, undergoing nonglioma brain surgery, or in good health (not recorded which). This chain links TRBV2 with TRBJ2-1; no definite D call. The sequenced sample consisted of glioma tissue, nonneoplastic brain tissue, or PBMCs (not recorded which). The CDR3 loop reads CASSATVSSYNEQFF. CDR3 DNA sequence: TGTGCCAGCAGTGCTACGGTGAGCTCCTACAATGAGCAGTTCTTC.